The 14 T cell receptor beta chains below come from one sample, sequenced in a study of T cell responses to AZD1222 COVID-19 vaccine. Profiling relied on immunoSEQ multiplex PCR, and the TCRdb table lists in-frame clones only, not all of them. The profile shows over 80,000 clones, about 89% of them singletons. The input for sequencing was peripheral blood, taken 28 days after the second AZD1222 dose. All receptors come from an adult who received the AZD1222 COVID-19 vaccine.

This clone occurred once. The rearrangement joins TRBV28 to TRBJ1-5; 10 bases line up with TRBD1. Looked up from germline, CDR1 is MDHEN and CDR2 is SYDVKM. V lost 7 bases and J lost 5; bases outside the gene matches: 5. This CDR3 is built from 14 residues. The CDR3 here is CASKTDRGHQPQHF. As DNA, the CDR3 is TGTGCCAGCAAGACCGACAGGGGGCATCAGCCCCAGCATTTT.

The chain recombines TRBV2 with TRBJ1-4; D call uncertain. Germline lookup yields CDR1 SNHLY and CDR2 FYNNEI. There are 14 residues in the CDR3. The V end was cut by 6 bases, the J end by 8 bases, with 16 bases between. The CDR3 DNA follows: TGTGCCAGCAGGTTTGGCCCCGAGGGAGAAAAACTGTTTTTT. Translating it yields CASRFGPEGEKLFF.

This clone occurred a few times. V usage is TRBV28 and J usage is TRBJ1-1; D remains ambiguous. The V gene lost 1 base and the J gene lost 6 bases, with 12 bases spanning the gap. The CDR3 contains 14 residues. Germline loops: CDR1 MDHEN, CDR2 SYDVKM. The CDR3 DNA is TGTGCCAGCAGTTTATCCGTGCCGGGCCCTGAAGCTTTCTTT. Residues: CASSLSVPGPEAFF.

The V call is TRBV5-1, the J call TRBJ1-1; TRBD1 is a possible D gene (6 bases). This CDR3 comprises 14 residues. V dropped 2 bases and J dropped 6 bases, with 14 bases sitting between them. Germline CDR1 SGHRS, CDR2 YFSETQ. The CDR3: CASSFIGGGPEAFF. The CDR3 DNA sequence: TGCGCCAGCAGCTTCATTGGAGGGGGACCTGAAGCTTTCTTT.

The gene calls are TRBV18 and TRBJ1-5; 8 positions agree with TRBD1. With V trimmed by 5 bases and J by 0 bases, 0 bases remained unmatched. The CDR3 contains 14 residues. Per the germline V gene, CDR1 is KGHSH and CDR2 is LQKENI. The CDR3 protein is CASSGQGSNQPQHF. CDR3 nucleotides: TGTGCCAGCTCAGGACAGGGTAGCAATCAGCCCCAGCATTTT. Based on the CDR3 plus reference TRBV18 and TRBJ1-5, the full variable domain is NAGVMQNPRHLVRRRGQEARLRCSPMKGHSHVYWYRQLPEEGLKFMVYLQKENIIDESGMPKERFSAEFPKEGPSILRIQQVVRGDSAAYFCASSGQGSNQPQHFGDGTRLSIL.

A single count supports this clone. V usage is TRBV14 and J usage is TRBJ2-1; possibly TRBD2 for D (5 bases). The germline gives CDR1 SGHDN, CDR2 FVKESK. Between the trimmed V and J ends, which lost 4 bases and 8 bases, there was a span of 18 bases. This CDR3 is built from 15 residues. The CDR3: CASSRIQVREYEQFF. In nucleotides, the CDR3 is TGTGCCAGCAGCCGTATTCAGGTACGGGAATATGAGCAGTTCTTC.

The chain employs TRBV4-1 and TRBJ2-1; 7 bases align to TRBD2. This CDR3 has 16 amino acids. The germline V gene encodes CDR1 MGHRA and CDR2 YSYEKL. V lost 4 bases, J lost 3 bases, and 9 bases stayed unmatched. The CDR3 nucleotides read TGCGCCAGCAGCCCGAGCCCCGGCGGGAGCTACAATGAGCAGTTCTTC. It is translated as CASSPSPGGSYNEQFF.

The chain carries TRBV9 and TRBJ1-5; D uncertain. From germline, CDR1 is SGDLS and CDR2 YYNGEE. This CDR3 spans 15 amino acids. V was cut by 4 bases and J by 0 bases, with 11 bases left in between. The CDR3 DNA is TGTGCCAGCAGCCCCCACGGGAATAGCAATCAGCCCCAGCATTTT. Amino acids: CASSPHGNSNQPQHF.

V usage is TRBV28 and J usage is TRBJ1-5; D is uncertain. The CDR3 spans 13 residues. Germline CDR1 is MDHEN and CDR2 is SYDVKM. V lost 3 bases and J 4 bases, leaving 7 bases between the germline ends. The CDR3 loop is CASSFRYNQPQHF. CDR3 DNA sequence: TGTGCCAGCAGTTTCAGGTATAATCAGCCCCAGCATTTT.

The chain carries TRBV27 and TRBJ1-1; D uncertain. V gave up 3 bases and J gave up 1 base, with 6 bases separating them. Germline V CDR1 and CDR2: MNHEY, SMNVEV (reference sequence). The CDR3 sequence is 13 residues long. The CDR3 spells CASSLFQNTEAFF. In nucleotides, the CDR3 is TGTGCCAGCAGTTTGTTCCAGAACACTGAAGCTTTCTTT.

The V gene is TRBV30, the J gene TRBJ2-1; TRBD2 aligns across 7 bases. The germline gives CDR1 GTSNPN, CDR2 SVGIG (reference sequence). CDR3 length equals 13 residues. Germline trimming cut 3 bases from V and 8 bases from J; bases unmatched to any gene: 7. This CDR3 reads CAWRGRGSDEQFF. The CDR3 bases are TGTGCCTGGAGAGGGCGGGGGAGCGATGAGCAGTTCTTC. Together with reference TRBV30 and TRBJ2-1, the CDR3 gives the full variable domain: SQTIHQWPATLVQPVGSPLSLECTVEGTSNPNLYWYRQAAGRGLQLLFYSVGIGQISSEVPQNLSASRPQDRQFILSSKKLLLSDSGFYLCAWRGRGSDEQFFGPGTRLTVL.

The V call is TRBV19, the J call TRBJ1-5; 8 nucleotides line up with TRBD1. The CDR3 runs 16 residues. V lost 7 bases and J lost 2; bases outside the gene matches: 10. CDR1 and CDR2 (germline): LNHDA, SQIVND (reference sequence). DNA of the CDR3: TGTGCCAGTACCCATCGGGTACAGGGGGGCAATCAGCCCCAGCATTTT. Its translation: CASTHRVQGGNQPQHF.

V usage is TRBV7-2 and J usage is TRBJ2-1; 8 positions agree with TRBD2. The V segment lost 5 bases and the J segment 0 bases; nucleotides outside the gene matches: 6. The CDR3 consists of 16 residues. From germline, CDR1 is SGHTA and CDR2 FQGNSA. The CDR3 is CASSPVSGSSYNEQFF. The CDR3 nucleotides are TGTGCCAGCAGCCCCGTAAGCGGGAGCTCCTACAATGAGCAGTTCTTC.

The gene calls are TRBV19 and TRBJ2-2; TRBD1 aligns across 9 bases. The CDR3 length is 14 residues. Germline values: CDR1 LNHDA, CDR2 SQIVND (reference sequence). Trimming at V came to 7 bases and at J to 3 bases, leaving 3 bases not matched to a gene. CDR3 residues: CASTGTGYTGELFF. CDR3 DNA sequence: TGTGCCAGTACCGGGACAGGGTACACCGGGGAGCTGTTTTTT.